The 14 T cell receptor beta chains in this list originate from one sample, sequenced in a study of blood T cell repertoires in COVID-19 (dated by TCRdb to the early 2020s). Library generation was performed with the immunoSEQ multiplex PCR assay. TCRdb carries this immuneACCESS record with in-frame sequences only. Its versions omit some clonotypes, under half of them owing to an unresolved V gene in the studies checked, with the rest unexplained. Recorded for this sample are under 200,000 clones; roughly 80% of them occurred a single time. The ten largest account for roughly 6% of the sample. Sequenced: PBMCs or T cells enriched from blood (not recorded which). The receptors come from a middle-aged woman with acute COVID-19.

This clone was counted between two and nine times. The chain couples TRBV2 to TRBJ1-3, with D tentatively TRBD1 (5 bases). CDR3 length: 16 residues. Germline CDR1 SNHLY, CDR2 FYNNEI. The ends were cut back, 4 bases at V and 0 bases at J, with 13 bases in the middle. This chain's CDR3 is CASSGRGGVSGNTIYF. The CDR3, as DNA: TGTGCCAGCAGTGGAAGGGGCGGTGTCTCTGGAAACACCATATATTTT.

The V call is TRBV6-5, the J call TRBJ1-6; D is perhaps TRBD1 (6 bases). This CDR3 spans 16 amino acids. Looked up from germline, CDR1 is MNHEY and CDR2 is SVGAGI. V shed 0 bases and J shed 4 bases, with 10 bases lying between them. The CDR3 coding sequence is TGTGCCAGCAGTTACTCCCCACAGGGTTATAATTCACCCCTCCACTTT. Its protein product is CASSYSPQGYNSPLHF.

This clone was found a few times. The chain employs TRBV19 and TRBJ1-2, with a tentative D call TRBD1 (6 bases). The CDR3 is 14 amino acids. V was cut by 6 bases and J by 6 bases, with 17 bases left in between. From germline, CDR1 is LNHDA and CDR2 SQIVND (reference sequence). The CDR3 is CASRNRGRVDGYTF. For the CDR3, the DNA is TGTGCCAGTAGGAATAGGGGGAGGGTCGATGGCTACACCTTC. Together with reference TRBV19 and TRBJ1-2, the CDR3 gives the full variable domain: DGGITQSPKYLFRKEGQNVTLSCEQNLNHDAMYWYRQDPGQGLRLIYYSQIVNDFQKGDIAEGYSVSREKKESFPLTVTSAQKNPTAFYLCASRNRGRVDGYTFGSGTRLTVV.

The rearrangement uses TRBV5-1 and TRBJ1-3; D may be TRBD1 (6 bases). This CDR3 has 15 amino acids. Trimming left V 0 bases short and J 2 bases short, with 9 bases between. Per the germline V gene, CDR1 is SGHRS and CDR2 is YFSETQ. CDR3 residues: CASSLEGVAGNTIYF. In DNA, the CDR3 is TGCGCCAGCAGCTTGGAGGGGGTGGCTGGAAACACCATATATTTT.

This clone was counted once. V is TRBV7-9 and J is TRBJ1-3, with D unclear. Germline CDR1 and CDR2: SEHNR and FQNEAQ (reference sequence). The length of the CDR3 is 14 residues. The V end lost 2 bases, the J end lost 9 bases, and 14 bases lay between the germline ends. The CDR3 bases are TGTGCCAGCAGCTTACTACAAGGAGAGGGCACCATATATTTT. Translation gives CASSLLQGEGTIYF.

This chain connects TRBV7-9 to TRBJ1-1; D might be TRBD1 (5 bases). The CDR3 has 14 amino acids. The V gene lost 3 bases and the J gene lost 2 bases, with 10 bases spanning the gap. CDR1 is SEHNR and CDR2 is FQNEAQ in the germline V gene (reference sequence). This CDR3 is CASSLGLDNTEAFF. CDR3 nucleotide sequence: TGTGCCAGCAGCTTGGGACTGGACAACACTGAAGCTTTCTTT.

The chain uses TRBV7-2 and TRBJ1-2; the D gene is possibly TRBD1 (5 bases). V was shortened by 0 bases and J by 7 bases, with 21 bases between the two germline ends. Germline V gene lookup returns CDR1 SGHTA and CDR2 FQGNSA. The CDR3 has 17 amino acids. The CDR3 region has the DNA TGTGCCAGCAGCTTAGCGGGGCGTATGGGCCCAGGTGGTGGCTACACCTTC. Encoded protein: CASSLAGRMGPGGGYTF.

The chain links TRBV30 to TRBJ2-1; perhaps TRBD2 as D (5 bases). The CDR3 sequence is 14 residues long. V lost 0 bases to trimming and J lost 10 bases, with 16 bases between them. Germline CDR1 is GTSNPN and CDR2 is SVGIG (reference sequence). The CDR3 is CAWSVSLLQREQFF. CDR3 bases: TGTGCCTGGAGTGTATCCCTCCTACAGCGGGAGCAGTTCTTC.

V gene TRBV6-5 combines with J gene TRBJ2-7; 12 bases agree with TRBD2. J lost 3 bases, V lost 7 bases, and 4 bases had no gene match. CDR1 is MNHEY and CDR2 is SVGAGI in the germline V gene. This CDR3 has 14 residues. CDR3 DNA sequence: TGTGCCAGCACAGAACTAGCGGGAGGCTACGAGCAGTACTTC. Its protein is CASTELAGGYEQYF.

This sequence joins TRBV11-2 and TRBJ1-1; 7 nucleotides match TRBD1. CDR1 is SGHAT and CDR2 is FQNNGV in the germline V gene. The CDR3 sequence is 17 residues long. Trimming cost V 6 bases and J 11 bases; bases outside gene matches: 24. The DNA for the CDR3 is TGTGCCAGCAGACCCATAGGGGGCCCGATGGGTCCGATTTACGCTTTCTTT. This encodes CASRPIGGPMGPIYAFF.

The chain is built from TRBV19 and TRBJ2-2, with 8 bases identical to TRBD2. V lost 7 bases and J lost 7; bases outside the gene matches: 8. Germline V CDR1 and CDR2: LNHDA, SQIVND (reference sequence). The CDR3 length is 14 residues. The CDR3 protein is CASTVGGGSGELFF. The CDR3 DNA reads TGTGCCAGTACCGTCGGGGGGGGCAGCGGGGAGCTGTTTTTT.

The chain links TRBV6-2 or TRBV6-3 to TRBJ1-1; 8 bases line up with TRBD1. V shed 6 bases and J 5 bases; nucleotides not matched to a gene: 2. CDR1 is MNHEY and CDR2 is SVGEGT in the germline V gene. This CDR3 spans 12 amino acids. CDR3 nucleotide sequence: TGTGCCAGCAGCCGACAGGGGACTGAAGCTTTCTTT. Protein: CASSRQGTEAFF.

The J gene is TRBJ1-1, the V gene TRBV7-9, with TRBD1 identical over 9 bases. V lost 5 bases, J lost 4 bases, and 11 bases stayed unmatched. The germline V gene encodes CDR1 SEHNR and CDR2 FQNEAQ (reference sequence). This CDR3 spans 16 amino acids. The DNA for the CDR3 is TGTGCCAGCAGCGAACCCGGGACAGGGTTTCGCACTGAAGCTTTCTTT. This sequence encodes CASSEPGTGFRTEAFF.

The chain recombines TRBV19 with TRBJ1-1; D gene uncertain. The germline V gene encodes CDR1 LNHDA and CDR2 SQIVND (reference sequence). With 7 bases removed from V and 1 base from J, the gap between germline ends came to 10 bases. This CDR3 is built from 13 residues. The CDR3 sequence: CASKSGTNTEAFF. As DNA, the CDR3 is TGTGCCAGTAAGTCGGGAACGAACACTGAAGCTTTCTTT.